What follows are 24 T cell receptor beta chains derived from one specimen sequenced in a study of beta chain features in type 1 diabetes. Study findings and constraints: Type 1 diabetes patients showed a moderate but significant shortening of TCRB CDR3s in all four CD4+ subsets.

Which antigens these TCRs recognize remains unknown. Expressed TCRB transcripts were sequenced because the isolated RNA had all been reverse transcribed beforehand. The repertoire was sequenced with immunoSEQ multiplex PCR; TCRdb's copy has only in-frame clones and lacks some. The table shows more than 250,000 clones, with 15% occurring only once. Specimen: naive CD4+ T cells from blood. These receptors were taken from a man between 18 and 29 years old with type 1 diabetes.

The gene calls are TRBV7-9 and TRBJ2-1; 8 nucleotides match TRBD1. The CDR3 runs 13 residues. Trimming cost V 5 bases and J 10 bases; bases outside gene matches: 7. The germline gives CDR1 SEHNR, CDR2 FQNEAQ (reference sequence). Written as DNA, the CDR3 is TGTGCCAGCAGCACGACAGGGGTAGGGGAGCAGTTCTTC. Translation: CASSTTGVGEQFF.

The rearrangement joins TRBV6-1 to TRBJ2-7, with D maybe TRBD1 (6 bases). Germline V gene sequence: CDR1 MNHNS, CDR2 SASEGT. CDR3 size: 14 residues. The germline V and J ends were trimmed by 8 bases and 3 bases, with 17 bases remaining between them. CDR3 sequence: CASEMGPQGYEQYF. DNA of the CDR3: TGTGCCAGCGAGATGGGACCACAGGGCTACGAGCAGTACTTC.

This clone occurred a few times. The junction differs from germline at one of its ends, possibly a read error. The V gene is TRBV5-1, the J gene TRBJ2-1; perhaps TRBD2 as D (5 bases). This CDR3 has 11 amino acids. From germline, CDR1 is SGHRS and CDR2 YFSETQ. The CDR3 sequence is CASSLDYKTLF. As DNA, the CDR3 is TGCGCCAGCAGCTTAGACTATAAGACGCTCTTC.

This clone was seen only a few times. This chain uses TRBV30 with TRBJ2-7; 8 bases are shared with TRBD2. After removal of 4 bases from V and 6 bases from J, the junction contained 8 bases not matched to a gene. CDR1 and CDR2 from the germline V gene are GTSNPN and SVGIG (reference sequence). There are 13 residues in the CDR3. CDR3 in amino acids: CAWTTRGGGEQYF. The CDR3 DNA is TGTGCCTGGACCACACGGGGGGGAGGCGAGCAGTACTTC.

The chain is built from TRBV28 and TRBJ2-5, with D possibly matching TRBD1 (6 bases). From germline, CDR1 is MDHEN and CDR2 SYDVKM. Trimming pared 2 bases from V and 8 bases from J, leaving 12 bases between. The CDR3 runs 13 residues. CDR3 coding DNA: TGTGCCAGCAGTTTAAACAGGGTTCGAACCCAGTACTTC. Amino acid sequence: CASSLNRVRTQYF.

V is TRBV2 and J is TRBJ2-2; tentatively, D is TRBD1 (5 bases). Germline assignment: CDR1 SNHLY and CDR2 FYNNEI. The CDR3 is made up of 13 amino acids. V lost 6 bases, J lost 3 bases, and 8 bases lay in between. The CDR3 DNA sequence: TGTGCCAGCAGGGCAGGGTACACCGGGGAGCTGTTTTTT. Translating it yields CASRAGYTGELFF.

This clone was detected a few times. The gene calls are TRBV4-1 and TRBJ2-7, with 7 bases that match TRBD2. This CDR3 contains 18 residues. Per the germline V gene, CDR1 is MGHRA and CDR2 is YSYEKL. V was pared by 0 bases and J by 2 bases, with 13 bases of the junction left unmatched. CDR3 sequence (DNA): TGCGCCAGCAGCCAAGATCGTCCCGGAGGAGCGGGAACCTACGAGCAGTACTTC. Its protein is CASSQDRPGGAGTYEQYF.

CDR3 sequence (DNA): TGTGCCAGCTCACGGTGGCGGGAGAGCTACGAGCAGTACTTC. As protein: CASSRWRESYEQYF. The V call is TRBV18, the J call TRBJ2-7; 7 positions agree with TRBD2. Germline V gene sequence: CDR1 KGHSH, CDR2 LQKENI. V was pared by 4 bases and J by 3 bases, with 6 bases of the junction left unmatched. CDR3 length: 14 residues.

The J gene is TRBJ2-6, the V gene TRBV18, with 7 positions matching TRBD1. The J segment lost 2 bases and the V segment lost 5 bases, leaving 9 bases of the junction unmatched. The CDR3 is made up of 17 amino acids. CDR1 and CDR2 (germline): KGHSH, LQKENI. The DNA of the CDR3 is TGTGCCAGCTCAGAGCGACAGGGAACCGCTGGGGCCAACGTCCTGACTTTC. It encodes CASSERQGTAGANVLTF.

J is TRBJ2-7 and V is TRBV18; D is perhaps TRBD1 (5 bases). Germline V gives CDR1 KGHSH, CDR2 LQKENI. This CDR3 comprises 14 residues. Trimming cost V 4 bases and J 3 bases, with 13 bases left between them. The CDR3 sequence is CASSRTDTFYEQYF. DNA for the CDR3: TGTGCCAGCTCACGAACGGACACGTTCTACGAGCAGTACTTC.

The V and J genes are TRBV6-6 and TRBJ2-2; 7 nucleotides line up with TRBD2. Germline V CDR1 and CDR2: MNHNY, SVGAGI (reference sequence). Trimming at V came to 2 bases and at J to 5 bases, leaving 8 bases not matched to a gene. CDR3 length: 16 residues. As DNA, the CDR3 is TGTGCCAGCAGTTACCTTGCGGGAGTGAAGACCGGGGAGCTGTTTTTT. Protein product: CASSYLAGVKTGELFF.

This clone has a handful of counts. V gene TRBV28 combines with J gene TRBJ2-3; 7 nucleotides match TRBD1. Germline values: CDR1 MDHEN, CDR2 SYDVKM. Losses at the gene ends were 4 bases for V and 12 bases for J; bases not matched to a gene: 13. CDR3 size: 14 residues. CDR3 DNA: TGTGCCAGCAGTTCCACCGGGACAGCCTATATCCAGTATTTT. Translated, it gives CASSSTGTAYIQYF.

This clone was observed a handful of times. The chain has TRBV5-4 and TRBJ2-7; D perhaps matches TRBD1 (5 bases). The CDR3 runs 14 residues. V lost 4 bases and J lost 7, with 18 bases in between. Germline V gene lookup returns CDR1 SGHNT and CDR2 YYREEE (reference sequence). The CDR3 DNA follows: TGTGCCAGCAGCCCAGGGTCCTTAGTACGGGAGCAGTACTTC. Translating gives CASSPGSLVREQYF.

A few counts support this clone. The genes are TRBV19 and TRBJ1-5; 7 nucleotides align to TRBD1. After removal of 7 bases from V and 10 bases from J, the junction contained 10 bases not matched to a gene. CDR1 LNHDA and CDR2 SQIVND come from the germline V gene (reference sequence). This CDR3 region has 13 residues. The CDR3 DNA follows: TGTGCCAGTAACAGGGGACAGATAAATCCCCAGCATTTT. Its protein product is CASNRGQINPQHF. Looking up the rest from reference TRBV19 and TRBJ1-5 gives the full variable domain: DGGITQSPKYLFRKEGQNVTLSCEQNLNHDAMYWYRQDPGQGLRLIYYSQIVNDFQKGDIAEGYSVSREKKESFPLTVTSAQKNPTAFYLCASNRGQINPQHFGDGTRLSIL.

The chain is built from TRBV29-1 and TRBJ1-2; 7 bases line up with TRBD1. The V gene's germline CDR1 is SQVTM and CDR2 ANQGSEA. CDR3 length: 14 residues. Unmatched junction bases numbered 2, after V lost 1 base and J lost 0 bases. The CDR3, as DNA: TGCAGCGTTGAAGGACAGGGAGCTAACTATGGCTACACCTTC. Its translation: CSVEGQGANYGYTF.

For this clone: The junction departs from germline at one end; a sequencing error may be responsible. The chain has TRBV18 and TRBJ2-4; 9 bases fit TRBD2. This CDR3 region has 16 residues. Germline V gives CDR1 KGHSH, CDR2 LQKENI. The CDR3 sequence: CASSPRGRGGDSGQYF. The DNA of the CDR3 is TGTGCCAGCTCCCCACGCGGTCGCGGGGGGGACTCAGGGCAGTACTTC.

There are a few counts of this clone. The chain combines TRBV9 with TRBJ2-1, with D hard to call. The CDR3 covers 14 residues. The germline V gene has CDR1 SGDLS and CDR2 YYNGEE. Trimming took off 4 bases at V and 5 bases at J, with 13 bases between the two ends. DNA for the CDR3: TGTGCCAGCAGCCCCCGTCCATTAGACAATGAGCAGTTCTTC. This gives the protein CASSPRPLDNEQFF.

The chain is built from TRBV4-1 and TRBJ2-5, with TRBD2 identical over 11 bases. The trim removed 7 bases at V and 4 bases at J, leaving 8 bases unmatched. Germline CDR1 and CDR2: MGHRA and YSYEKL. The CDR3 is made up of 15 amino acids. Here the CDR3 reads CASKLNSGGAETQYF. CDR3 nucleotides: TGCGCCAGCAAGCTTAATAGCGGGGGGGCAGAGACCCAGTACTTC.

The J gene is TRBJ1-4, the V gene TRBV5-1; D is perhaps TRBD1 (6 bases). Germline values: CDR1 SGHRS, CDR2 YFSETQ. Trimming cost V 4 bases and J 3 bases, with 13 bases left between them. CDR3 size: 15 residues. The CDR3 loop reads CASSLRTDSNEKLFF. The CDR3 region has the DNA TGCGCCAGCAGCCTACGGACAGACTCTAATGAAAAACTGTTTTTT.

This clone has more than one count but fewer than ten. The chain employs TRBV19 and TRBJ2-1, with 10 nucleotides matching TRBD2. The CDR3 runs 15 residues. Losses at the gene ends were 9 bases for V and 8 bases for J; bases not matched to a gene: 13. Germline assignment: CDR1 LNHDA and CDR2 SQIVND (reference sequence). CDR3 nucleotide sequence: TGTGCCAGCACCCCGGCGGGACTAGCGTTTTATGAGCAGTTCTTC. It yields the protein CASTPAGLAFYEQFF.

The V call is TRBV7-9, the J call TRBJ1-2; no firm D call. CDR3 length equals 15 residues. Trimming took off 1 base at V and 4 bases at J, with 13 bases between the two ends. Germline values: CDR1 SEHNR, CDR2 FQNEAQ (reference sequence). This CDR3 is CASSLVPPVGYGYTF. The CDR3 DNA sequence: TGTGCCAGCAGCTTAGTACCCCCGGTCGGCTATGGCTACACCTTC. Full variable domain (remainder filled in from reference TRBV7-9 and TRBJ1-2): DTGVSQNPRHKITKRGQNVTFRCDPISEHNRLYWYRQTLGQGPEFLTYFQNEAQLEKSRLLSDRFSAERPKGSFSTLEIQRTEQGDSAMYLCASSLVPPVGYGYTFGSGTRLTVV.

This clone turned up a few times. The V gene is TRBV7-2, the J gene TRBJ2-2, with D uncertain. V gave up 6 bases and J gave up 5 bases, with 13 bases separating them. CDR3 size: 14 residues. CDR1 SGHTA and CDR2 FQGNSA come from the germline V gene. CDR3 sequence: CASSPRRETGELFF. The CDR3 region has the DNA TGTGCCAGCAGTCCGCGTAGAGAGACCGGGGAGCTGTTTTTT.

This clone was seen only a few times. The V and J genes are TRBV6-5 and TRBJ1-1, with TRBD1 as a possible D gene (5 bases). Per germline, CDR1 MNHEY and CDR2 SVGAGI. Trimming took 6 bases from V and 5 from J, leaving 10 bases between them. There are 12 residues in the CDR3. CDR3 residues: CASSRARTEAFF. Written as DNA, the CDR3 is TGTGCCAGCAGCAGGGCTCGGACTGAAGCTTTCTTT.

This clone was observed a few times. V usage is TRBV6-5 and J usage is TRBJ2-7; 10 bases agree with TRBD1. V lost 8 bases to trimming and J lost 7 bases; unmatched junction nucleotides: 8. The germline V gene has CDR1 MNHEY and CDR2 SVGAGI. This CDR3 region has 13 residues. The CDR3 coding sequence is TGTGCCAGCTCTGACAGGGGGCGACAGGAGCAGTACTTC. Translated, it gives CASSDRGRQEQYF.